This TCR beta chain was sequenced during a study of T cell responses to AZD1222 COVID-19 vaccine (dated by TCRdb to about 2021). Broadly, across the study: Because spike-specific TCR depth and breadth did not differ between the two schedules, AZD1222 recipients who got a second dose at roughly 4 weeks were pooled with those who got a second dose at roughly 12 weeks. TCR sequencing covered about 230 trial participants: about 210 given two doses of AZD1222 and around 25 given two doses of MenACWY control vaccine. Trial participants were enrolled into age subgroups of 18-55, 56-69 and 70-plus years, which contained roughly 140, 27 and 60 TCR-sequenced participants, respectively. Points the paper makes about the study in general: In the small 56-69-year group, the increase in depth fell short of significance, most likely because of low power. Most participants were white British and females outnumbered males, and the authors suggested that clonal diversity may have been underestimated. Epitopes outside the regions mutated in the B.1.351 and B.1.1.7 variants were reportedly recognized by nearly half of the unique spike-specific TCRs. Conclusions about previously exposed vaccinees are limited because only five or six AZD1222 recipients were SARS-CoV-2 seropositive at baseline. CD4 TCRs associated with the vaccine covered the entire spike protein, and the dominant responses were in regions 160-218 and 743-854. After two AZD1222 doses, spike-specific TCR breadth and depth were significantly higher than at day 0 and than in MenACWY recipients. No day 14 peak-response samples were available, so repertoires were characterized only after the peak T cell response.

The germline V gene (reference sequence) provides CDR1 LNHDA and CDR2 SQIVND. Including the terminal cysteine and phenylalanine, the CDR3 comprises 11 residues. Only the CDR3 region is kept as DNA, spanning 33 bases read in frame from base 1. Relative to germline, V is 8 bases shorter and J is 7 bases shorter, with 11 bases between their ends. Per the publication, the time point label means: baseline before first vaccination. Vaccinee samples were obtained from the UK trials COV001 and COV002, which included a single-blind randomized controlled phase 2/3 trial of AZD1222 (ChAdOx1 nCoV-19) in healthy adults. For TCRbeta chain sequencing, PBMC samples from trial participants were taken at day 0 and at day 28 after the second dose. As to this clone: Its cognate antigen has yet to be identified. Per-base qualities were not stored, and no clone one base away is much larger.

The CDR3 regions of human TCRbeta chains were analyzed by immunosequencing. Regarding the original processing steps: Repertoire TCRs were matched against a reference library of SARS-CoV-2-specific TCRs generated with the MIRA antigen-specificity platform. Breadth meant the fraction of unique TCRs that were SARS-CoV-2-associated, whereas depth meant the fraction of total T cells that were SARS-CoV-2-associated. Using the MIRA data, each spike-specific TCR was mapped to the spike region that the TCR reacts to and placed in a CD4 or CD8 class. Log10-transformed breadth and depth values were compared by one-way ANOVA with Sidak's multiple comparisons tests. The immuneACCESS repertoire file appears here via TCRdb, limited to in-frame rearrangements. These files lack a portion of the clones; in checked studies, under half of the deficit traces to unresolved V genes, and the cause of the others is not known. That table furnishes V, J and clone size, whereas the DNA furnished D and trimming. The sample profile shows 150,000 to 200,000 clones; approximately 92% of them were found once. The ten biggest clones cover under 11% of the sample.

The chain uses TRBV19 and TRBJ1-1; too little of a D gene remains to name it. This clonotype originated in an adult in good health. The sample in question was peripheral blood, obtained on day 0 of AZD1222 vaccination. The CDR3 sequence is CASGLGGEAFF. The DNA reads TGTGCCAGTGGACTAGGAGGTGAAGCTTTCTTT.